The entry below describes one T cell receptor (beta chain). Its binding antigen is unknown. No clone much larger than this one lies a single base away; base qualities are absent. Reading the label with the study, this specimen's time point is: pretreatment peripheral blood. A total of under 30 patients with locally advanced or metastatic urothelial carcinoma, treated at Memorial Sloan Kettering on a trial protocol, made up the cohort. Peripheral blood mononuclear cells were collected pretreatment and during treatment, at between 1 and 8 total time points per patient. The Qiagen DNeasy Blood extraction kit was used to purify genomic DNA from total PBMCs and tumor samples. PBMCs were collected pretreatment and during treatment and were isolated and stored as previously described. The data were taken from a study of PD-L1 blockade in urothelial cancer (dated by TCRdb to 2015 to 2018). Context from the whole study: Every patient began therapy in about 2014 and was given atezolizumab 1,200 mg intravenously every 3 weeks. About 90% of the roughly 29 patients were identified as males with urothelial cancer of bladder origin, and a prior smoking history was reported by 18 of 29 patients. An ECOG performance status of 0 or 1 was recorded for the patients, and 0 to 3 prior chemotherapy regimens had been received by the patients. Blood samples were analyzed 3 weeks after the start of treatment (second dose) and 6 weeks after the start of treatment. Blood samples yielded a median of roughly 150,000 T cells and roughly 83,000 unique TCRs, with median clonality approximately 0.08. Somatic, immune and clinical correlates of response to PD-L1 blockade with atezolizumab in urothelial cancer were the focus of an exploratory multi-omic analysis. Pretreatment tumor samples, along with matched peripheral blood serially collected before and after atezolizumab treatment, were subjected to TCR sequencing. Durable clinical benefit meant progression-free survival longer than 6 months, and TCR features were also tested against progression-free and overall survival. In the same patients, pretreatment tumors underwent whole exome sequencing and RNA sequencing in addition to TCR sequencing. Durable clinical benefit was achieved by nine patients and was not achieved by 20 patients. Under 30 patients had pretreatment blood TCR-seq, about 24 had at least one posttreatment blood collection, and about 24 had tumor TCR-seq.

Synthetic TCR analog templates were spiked into each PCR so that absolute template abundance could be estimated from read counts. The immunoSEQ assay used bias-controlled V and J gene primers to amplify TCRbeta CDR3 regions from genomic DNA. Sequencing of rearranged TCRbeta segments was done at approximately 20X coverage. Regarding the original processing steps: Clustering was used to correct sequencing errors, and CDR3s were annotated against IMGT so that V, D and J genes could be assigned. Downstream analyses used only productive TCRbeta rearrangements and left out out-of-frame or stop-codon sequences. Clonality was computed as one minus Shannon entropy normalized by the log of the number of unique productive sequences. Fisher's exact test with Benjamini-Hochberg correction, at a threshold of adjusted p below 0.01, was used to find clones that differed between time points or between blood and tumor. The immuneACCESS repertoire file appears here via TCRdb, limited to in-frame rearrangements. These files lack a portion of the clones; in checked studies, under half of the deficit traces to unresolved V genes, and the cause of the others is not known. V, J and clone size reflect that table, while D and trimming were determined from the DNA. The sample records 100,000 to 150,000 clones, 65% to 85% of which are singletons. The top ten clones comprise about 2.9% of the sample.

The CDR3 sequence holds 14 residues, the cysteine and phenylalanine included. Only the CDR3 portion is preserved as DNA: 42 bases, with reading frame beginning at the first base. The junction shows trimming of 0 bases on V and 5 bases on J, plus 10 bases between the germline ends. The germline V gene gives CDR1 as KGHSH and CDR2 as LQKENI. Points the paper makes about the study in general: Because the sample size was small (n ≈ 30) and many exploratory analyses were performed, the results are intended to be hypothesis-generating. A pretreatment peripheral blood TCR clonality below the median was linked to improved progression-free and overall survival. Greater expansion of tumor-associated TCR clones in peripheral blood 3 weeks after the start of treatment was observed in patients with durable benefit (n of about 24, p = 0.022).

Recombination connected TRBV18 to TRBJ2-5; tentative D gene TRBD1, with 5 bases matching. This TCR was recovered from a man aged 45 to 65 with urothelial cancer. This sample comprised PBMCs, obtained around atezolizumab (anti-PD-L1) treatment. The DNA is TGTGCCAGCTCACCACCTCAGGGCCGTGAGACCCAGTACTTC. This codes for CASSPPQGRETQYF.